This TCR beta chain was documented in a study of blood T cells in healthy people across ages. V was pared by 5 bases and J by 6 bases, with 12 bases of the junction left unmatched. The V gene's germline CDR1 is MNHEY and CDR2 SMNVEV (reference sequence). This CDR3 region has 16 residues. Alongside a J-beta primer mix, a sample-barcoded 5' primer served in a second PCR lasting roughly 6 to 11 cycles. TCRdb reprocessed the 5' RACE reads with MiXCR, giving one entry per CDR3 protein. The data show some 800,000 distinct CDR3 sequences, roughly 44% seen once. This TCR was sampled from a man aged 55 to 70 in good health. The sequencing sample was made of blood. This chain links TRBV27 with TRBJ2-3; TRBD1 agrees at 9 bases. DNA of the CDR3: TGTGCCAGCAGTGAAACCGGGACAGGGTTTTGGGATACGCAGTATTTT. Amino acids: CASSETGTGFWDTQYF.